This T cell receptor (beta chain) is from a study of vaccination and CD4 T cells after COVID-19. Looking at the study overall: Two of the convalescents were Hispanic, and the group consisted of six males and four females.

As for treatment: roughly 11-day PBMC culture with coronavirus spike peptide pools or control peptides (ViraFEST assay). Prior to the COVID-19 pandemic (2011-2018), the unexposed donor's CD4+ T cells were collected. Peptide-pool expansion of antigen-specific T cells preceded TCR sequencing in ViraFEST. When enough cells were available, unexposed-donor CD4+ T cells were probed with SARS-CoV-2 S/N and four cold-coronavirus spikes. The CDR3 has 18 residues. J lost 4 bases, V lost 1 base, and 13 bases had no gene match. The V gene's germline CDR1 is LGHNA and CDR2 YNFKEQ. With the Oncomine TCR Beta short-read assay, DNA from cultured CD4+ T cells was sequenced. Once CD4+ T cells had been cultured, genomic DNA was extracted from them. Via MiXCR, TCRdb re-called the PCR reads, giving one row per CDR3 protein. The sample carries more than 9,000 distinct CDR3 sequences, 30% to 35% recorded once. Concerning this clonotype itself: No antigen is known for it.

Sequencing was done on a sample of CD4+ T cells from blood, cultured in vitro. This chain joins TRBV4-2 and TRBJ2-5, with 9 bases fitting TRBD2. The source is a human donor in good health. The CDR3 is CASSQVRAGGRLAETQYF. The CDR3, as DNA: TGTGCCAGCAGCCAAGTTCGGGCGGGAGGGCGGTTGGCAGAGACCCAGTACTTC.